These 2 T cell receptor beta chains share one sample of origin, sequenced in a study of identical twins. In TCRdb, the 5' RACE reads were re-called with MiXCR into one record per CDR3 protein. This table has roughly 250,000 distinct CDR3 sequences, 7% appearing once. The same data also contributed to another study, on yellow fever vaccine responses in identical twins.

The source material was memory (CD45RO+) T cells sorted from blood. Source of these receptors: a young woman in good health.

This clonotype was counted at least ten times. The chain combines TRBV7-9 with TRBJ2-2; D gene unclear. The CDR3 is made up of 13 amino acids. Looked up from germline, CDR1 is SEHNR and CDR2 is FQNEAQ (reference sequence). The V end lost 4 bases, the J end lost 1 base, and 4 bases lay between the germline ends. This CDR3 is CASSSVNTGELFF. The CDR3, as DNA: TGTGCCAGCAGCTCAGTGAACACCGGGGAGCTGTTTTTT.

This rearrangement joins TRBV18 to TRBJ2-7; 7 positions agree with TRBD1. Germline CDR1 reads KGHSH; CDR2 reads LQKENI. The CDR3 is made up of 17 amino acids. V gave up 5 bases and J gave up 0 bases; unmatched junction bases: 13. CDR3 nucleotide sequence: TGTGCCAGCTCAATAGACAGGGCCTCGTTATTCTCCTACGAGCAGTACTTC. It codes for CASSIDRASLFSYEQYF.